The 8 T cell receptor beta chains reported below all come from one sample, sequenced in a study of CD8 T cell repertoires and HIV-1 epitope variants. The assay was immunoSEQ multiplex PCR, and TCRdb's table has in-frame clones only and misses some. The table shows tens of thousands of clones, with roughly 80% occurring only once. The material sequenced was uncultured baseline CD8+ T cells from peripheral blood mononuclear cells (PBMCs). The receptors were sampled from a male donor with HIV.

J is TRBJ2-7 and V is TRBV28, with D possibly TRBD1 on 5 matching bases. The CDR3 length is 14 residues. V lost 6 bases to trimming and J lost 2 bases, with 14 bases between them. Germline-derived CDR1 and CDR2 are MDHEN and SYDVKM. Here the CDR3 DNA reads TGTGCCAGCAGACAAGGAACAGGAACCTACGAGCAGTACTTC. It translates to CASRQGTGTYEQYF.

The table lists this clone with a count of one. The CDR3 protein is CASRKQGANYGYTF. The DNA for the CDR3 is TGTGCCAGCCGTAAACAGGGGGCCAACTATGGCTACACCTTC. The V and J genes are TRBV28 and TRBJ1-2; TRBD1 matches at 9 bases. Trimming cost V 8 bases and J 2 bases; bases outside gene matches: 6. The CDR3 is made up of 14 amino acids. CDR1 is MDHEN and CDR2 is SYDVKM in the germline V gene.

This chain uses TRBV13 with TRBJ2-7; D call uncertain. Trimming shortened V by 5 bases and J by 1 base, and 12 bases separated the two germline ends. Germline CDR1 is PRHDT and CDR2 is FYEKMQ (reference sequence). The CDR3 is 14 amino acids. CDR3 sequence: CASSPQTISYEQYF. Here the CDR3 DNA reads TGTGCCAGCAGCCCGCAGACAATTTCCTACGAGCAGTACTTC.

V gene TRBV4-3 combines with J gene TRBJ1-4; TRBD1 matches at 10 bases. Germline V lookup: CDR1 LGHNA, CDR2 YSLEER. The CDR3 loop spans 15 amino acids. V was pared by 0 bases and J by 7 bases, with 2 bases of the junction left unmatched. CDR3 in amino acids: CASSQETGGFEKLFF. Here the CDR3 DNA reads TGCGCCAGCAGCCAAGAGACAGGGGGCTTTGAAAAACTGTTTTTT.

This clone was picked up a small number of times. This chain links TRBV10-3 with TRBJ1-1; unclear D gene. V gave up 7 bases and J gave up 2 bases, with 11 bases separating them. Germline V gene lookup returns CDR1 ENHRY and CDR2 SYGVKD. This CDR3 spans 13 amino acids. CDR3 amino acids: CAITLDGNTEAFF. The CDR3 nucleotides are TGTGCCATCACTTTGGACGGAAACACTGAAGCTTTCTTT.

This chain links TRBV29-1 with TRBJ2-5; D not resolved. Per the germline V gene, CDR1 is SQVTM and CDR2 is ANQGSEA. Trimming stripped 4 bases from V and 5 bases from J, with 8 bases between. This CDR3 contains 11 residues. CDR3 coding DNA: TGCAGCGTTGGTCAGTATGAGACCCAGTACTTC. Encoded protein: CSVGQYETQYF. Supplemented by reference TRBV29-1 and TRBJ2-5, the full variable domain reads SAVISQKPSRDICQRGTSLTIQCQVDSQVTMMFWYRQQPGQSLTLIATANQGSEATYESGFVIDKFPISRPNLTFSTLTVSNMSPEDSSIYLCSVGQYETQYFGPGTRLLVL.

The CDR3 loop reads CASSVAGAWKETQYF. The CDR3 coding sequence is TGTGCCAGCAGTGTAGCGGGAGCTTGGAAAGAGACCCAGTACTTC. The genes are TRBV2 and TRBJ2-5; 9 bases are shared with TRBD2. This CDR3 is built from 15 residues. With 4 bases clipped from V and 3 bases from J, the junction kept 6 bases outside the gene matches. Germline values: CDR1 SNHLY, CDR2 FYNNEI.

To note about this clone: Other DNA sequences in the sample encode the same CDR3. CDR3 sequence: CASSYAGTDTQYF. CDR3 DNA: TGTGCCAGCAGTTACGCGGGAACCGATACGCAGTATTTT. The V call is TRBV6-5, the J call TRBJ2-3; maybe TRBD2 (6 bases). The CDR3 runs 13 residues. V lost 2 bases, J lost 6 bases, and 9 bases lay in between. CDR1 and CDR2 (germline): MNHEY, SVGAGI.